The rows below give T cell receptor beta chains drawn from one sample of a study of control samples from healthy donors and cancer patients. Profiled with immunoSEQ multiplex PCR; TCRdb holds only in-frame clones, not every one. The sample holds 91,000 or so clones, approximately 90% seen once. The specimen sequenced was blood. These TCRs come from a woman aged 25 to 39 in good health. Both conserved end residues are part of each CDR3. A D gene is named only where the DNA matches it firmly. Clone size is not always given. Where it is, it says once, few, many or a class for expanded clones.

clone_size,v_call,j_call,d_call,cdr3_nt,cdr3_aa
NA,TRBV20-1,TRBJ1-5,NA,TGCAGTGCTAGCCCCAATCAGCCCCAGCATTTT,CSASPNQPQHF
NA,TRBV15,TRBJ2-5,NA,TGTGCCACCAGCAGAGTACTAAAAGAGACCCAGTACTTC,CATSRVLKETQYF
NA,TRBV7-2,TRBJ2-1,TRBD2,TGTGCCAGCAGCTTAGCGGCGGGACTAGCGGGGGGACAAGGGGAGTTCTTC,CASSLAAGLAGGQGEFF
NA,TRBV14,TRBJ2-7,NA,TGTGCCAGCAGCCCCCGGGACAAACCTTTCGAGCAGTACTTC,CASSPRDKPFEQYF
NA,TRBV4-1,TRBJ1-4,NA,TGCGCCAGCATTAGGACACGGCCCTCAACTAATGAAAAACTGTTTTTT,CASIRTRPSTNEKLFF
once,TRBV19,TRBJ1-5,TRBD1,TGTGCCAGTAGTTGGGGGACAGGAGATCAGCCCCAGCATTTT,CASSWGTGDQPQHF
NA,TRBV3-1/TRBV3-2,TRBJ1-1,NA,TGTGCCAGCAGCCAAGTAGTCCGGGGGAGAGAAGCTTTCTTT,CASSQVVRGREAFF
once,TRBV10-1,TRBJ2-2,NA,TGCGCCAGCAGTGAGTCTTTGGGCAGTGCGAGCACCGGGGAGCTGTTTTTT,CASSESLGSASTGELFF
NA,TRBV10-3,TRBJ1-2,NA,TGTGCCATCAGTGAGGGACATAACTATGGCTACACCTTC,CAISEGHNYGYTF
once,TRBV10-3,TRBJ1-1,NA,TGTGCCATCAGTGAGGTGAAACGCGGAGGATTGAACACTGAAGCTTTCTTT,CAISEVKRGGLNTEAFF
NA,TRBV5-1,TRBJ2-6,NA,TGCGCCAGCAGCTTGGAGGCAGGGTCTGGGGCCAACGTCCTGACTTTC,CASSLEAGSGANVLTF
NA,TRBV3-1/TRBV3-2,TRBJ1-5,NA,TGTGCCAGCAGCCAAGTAATGTCTCAGCCCCAGCATTTT,CASSQVMSQPQHF
NA,TRBV19,TRBJ2-4,TRBD2,TGTGCCAGTAGTCTACGGCCCCCGCGTGGGACTAGCGGGGCACTAAACATTCAGTACTTC,CASSLRPPRGTSGALNIQYF
NA,TRBV25-1,TRBJ1-2,NA,TGTGCCAGCAGTGAATATTATGGCTACACCTTC,CASSEYYGYTF
NA,TRBV27,TRBJ2-1,NA,TGTGCCAGCAGTCTAAGGGTGGATGAGCAGTTCTTC,CASSLRVDEQFF
NA,TRBV7-3,TRBJ1-1,NA,TGTGCCAGCAGCTCGGGCGCCAACACTGAAGCTTTCTTT,CASSSGANTEAFF
NA,TRBV4-2,TRBJ2-3,NA,TGTGCCAGCGCCGGAGATCGCACAGATACGCAGTATTTT,CASAGDRTDTQYF
few,TRBV30,TRBJ2-2,TRBD1,TGTGCCTGCAGCGACTCCGACAGGGATGTCGGGGAGCTGTTTTTT,CACSDSDRDVGELFF
NA,TRBV19,TRBJ1-1,NA,TGTGCCAGTAGTTCAGGGGCGGGCACTGAAGCTTTCTTT,CASSSGAGTEAFF
once,TRBV4-1,TRBJ1-4,TRBD1,TGCGCCACCAGCCAAAACGCCTCGGGACAGGGGGGGGAAAAACTGTTTTTT,CATSQNASGQGGEKLFF
NA,TRBV7-9,TRBJ1-1,NA,TGTGCCAGCACCCTCGGGGCAGGCCGGATGAACACTGAAGCTTTCTTT,CASTLGAGRMNTEAFF
NA,TRBV6-6,TRBJ2-1,TRBD1,TGTGCCAGCAGTTACTGGGACAGGGGGCAGAATGAGCAGTTCTTC,CASSYWDRGQNEQFF
NA,TRBV5-1,TRBJ1-2,NA,TGCGCCAGCAGCTTGACAGGAGGGGGCTACACCTTC,CASSLTGGGYTF
NA,TRBV5-1,TRBJ2-3,NA,TGCGCCAGCAGCTTGAGGCAGAACACAGATACGCAGTATTTT,CASSLRQNTDTQYF